The T cell receptor beta chain under discussion was sequenced for a study of graft-versus-host responses after intestinal transplantation. This clone was seen once. TCRdb's copy holds only in-frame clones and misses some; the assay was immunoSEQ multiplex PCR. The table has over 75,000 clones, more than 75% seen once. This receptor was obtained from a human patient who received an intestinal transplant, so some T cells may come from the graft donor. Sequences were derived from PBMCs, sampled 255 days after intestinal transplant.

The CDR3 is CASSLTVADGELFF. The CDR3 DNA is TGTGCCAGCAGCCTTACGGTAGCGGACGGGGAGCTGTTTTTT. The gene calls are TRBV7-6 and TRBJ2-2, with D perhaps TRBD2 (6 bases). The CDR3 runs 14 residues. Trimming removed 5 bases from V and 7 bases from J, with 14 bases in between. The germline V gene has CDR1 SGHVS and CDR2 FNYEAQ.